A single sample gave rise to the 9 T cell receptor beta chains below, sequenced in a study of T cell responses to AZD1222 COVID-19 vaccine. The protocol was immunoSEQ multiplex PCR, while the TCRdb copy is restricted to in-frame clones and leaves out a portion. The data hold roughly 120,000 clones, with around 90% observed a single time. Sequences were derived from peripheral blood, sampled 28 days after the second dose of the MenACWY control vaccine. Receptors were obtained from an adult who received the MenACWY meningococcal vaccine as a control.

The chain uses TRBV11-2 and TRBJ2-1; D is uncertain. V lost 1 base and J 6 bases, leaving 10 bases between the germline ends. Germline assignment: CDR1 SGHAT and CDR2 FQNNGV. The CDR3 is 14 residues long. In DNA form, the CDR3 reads TGTGCCAGCAGCTTAGTGACTGTGGGCAATGAGCAGTTCTTC. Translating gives CASSLVTVGNEQFF.

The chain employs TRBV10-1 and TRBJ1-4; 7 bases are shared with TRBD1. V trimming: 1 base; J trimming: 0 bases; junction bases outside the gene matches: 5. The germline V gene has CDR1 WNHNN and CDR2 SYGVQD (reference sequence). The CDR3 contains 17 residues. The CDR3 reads CASSEFRQGPTNEKLFF. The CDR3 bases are TGCGCCAGCAGTGAGTTTAGACAGGGCCCAACTAATGAAAAACTGTTTTTT.

CDR3 sequence: CASSLAIRGSSYNSPLHF. The CDR3, as DNA: TGTGCCAGCAGCTTAGCGATCAGAGGTAGCTCCTATAATTCACCCCTCCACTTT. The chain combines TRBV7-8 with TRBJ1-6; D is undetermined. From germline, CDR1 is SGHVS and CDR2 FQNEAQ. The CDR3 length is 18 residues. The V and J ends lost 0 bases and 0 bases respectively, with 12 bases between them.

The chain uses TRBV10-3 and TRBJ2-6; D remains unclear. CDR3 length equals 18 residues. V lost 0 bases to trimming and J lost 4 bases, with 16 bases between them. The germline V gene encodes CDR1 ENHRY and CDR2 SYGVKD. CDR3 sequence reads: CAISESLSDLSGANVLTF. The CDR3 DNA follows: TGTGCCATCAGTGAGTCGCTGTCTGACCTCTCCGGGGCCAACGTCCTGACTTTC.

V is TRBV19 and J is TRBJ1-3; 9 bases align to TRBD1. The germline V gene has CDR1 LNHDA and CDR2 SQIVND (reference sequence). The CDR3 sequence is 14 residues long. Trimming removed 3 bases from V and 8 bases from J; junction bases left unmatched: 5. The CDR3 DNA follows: TGTGCCAGTAGTATCCAGGGACAGGGAGACACCATATATTTT. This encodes CASSIQGQGDTIYF.

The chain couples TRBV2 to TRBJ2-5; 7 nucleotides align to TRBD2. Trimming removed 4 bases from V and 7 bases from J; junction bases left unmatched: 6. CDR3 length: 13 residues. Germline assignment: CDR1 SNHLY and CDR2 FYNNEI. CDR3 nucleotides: TGTGCCAGCAGTGCCTTTCCGGGGGGGACCCAGTACTTC. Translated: CASSAFPGGTQYF.

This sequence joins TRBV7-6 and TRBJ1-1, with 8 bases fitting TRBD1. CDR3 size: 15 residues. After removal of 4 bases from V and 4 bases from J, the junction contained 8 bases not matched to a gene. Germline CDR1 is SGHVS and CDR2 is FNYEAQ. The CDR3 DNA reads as TGTGCCAGCAGCTCCCACACAGGGGGGGGCACTGAAGCTTTCTTT. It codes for CASSSHTGGGTEAFF.

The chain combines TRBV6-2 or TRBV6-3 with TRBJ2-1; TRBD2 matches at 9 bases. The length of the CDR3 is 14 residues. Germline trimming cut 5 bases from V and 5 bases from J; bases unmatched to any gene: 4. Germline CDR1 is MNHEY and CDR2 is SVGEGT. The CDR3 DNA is TGTGCCAGCAGTATAGCGGGGGTCCACAATGAGCAGTTCTTC. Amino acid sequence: CASSIAGVHNEQFF.

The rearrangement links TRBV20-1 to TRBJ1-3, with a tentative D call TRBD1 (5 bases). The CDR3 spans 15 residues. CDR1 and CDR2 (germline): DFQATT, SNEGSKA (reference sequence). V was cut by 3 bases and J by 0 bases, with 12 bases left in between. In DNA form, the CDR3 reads TGCAGTGCTAGTCCGGGACTTTTCTCTGGAAACACCATATATTTT. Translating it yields CSASPGLFSGNTIYF.